There are a few counts of the clone carrying this T cell receptor (beta chain). Its antigen is undetermined. Germline V gene lookup returns CDR1 SGHAT and CDR2 FQDESV (reference sequence). V was pared by 5 bases and J by 5 bases, with 12 bases between. The CDR3 is made up of 13 amino acids. This specimen belongs to a study of vaccination and CD4 T cells after COVID-19. Study overall: Testing by nasal swab PCR showed convalescent patients to be SARS-CoV-2 positive; 8 or 9 were mild and one was severe. With a range of 35 to 161, the median interval from diagnosis to drawing post-COVID samples was about 100 days.

Cultured CD4+ T cell DNA was sequenced using the Oncomine TCR Beta short-read assay. TCRdb fed the PCR reads into MiXCR, producing one record per CDR3 protein. Of approximately 17,000 distinct CDR3 sequences in the sample, about three quarters were seen once. Described treatment: 10-day PBMC culture with coronavirus spike peptide pools or control peptides (ViraFEST assay). Convalescent patients tested SARS-CoV-2 PCR positive from March to December 2020, before Alpha, Beta and Delta emerged. Sequenced material: CD4+ T cells from blood, cultured in vitro. This chain joins TRBV11-1 and TRBJ2-5; D remains unclear. The source is a human donor who had recovered from COVID-19. The CDR3 sequence is CASSRRSTETQYF. The CDR3 DNA reads TGTGCCAGCAGCCGTCGTTCGACCGAGACCCAGTACTTC.